The 14 T cell receptor beta chains below all came from one sample that was sequenced in a study of cytomegalovirus exposure and HLA in healthy donors. The PCR employed 60 Vbeta primers together with 13 Jbeta primers. TCRdb's table, derived via immunoSEQ multiplex PCR, lists solely in-frame clones and lacks some. The sample consists of about 91,000 clones, around 67% of them appearing once. Sequences were obtained from PBMCs. Receptors were obtained from a human donor in good health.

Here the CDR3 DNA reads TGTGCCAGCGAACAAAAGACAGAGGAAGCTTTCTTT. Translating it yields CASEQKTEEAFF. V is TRBV2 and J is TRBJ1-1, with D perhaps TRBD1 (5 bases). The germline V gene has CDR1 SNHLY and CDR2 FYNNEI. Trimming took 8 bases from V and 8 from J, leaving 15 bases between them. This CDR3 has 12 amino acids.

This rearrangement joins TRBV6-1 to TRBJ1-1; possible D gene TRBD1, 6 bases. Germline V lookup: CDR1 MNHNS, CDR2 SASEGT. This CDR3 has 14 amino acids. Trimming shortened V by 5 bases and J by 2 bases, and 12 bases separated the two germline ends. The CDR3 DNA sequence: TGTGCCAGCAGTTATGACAGGAGCAACACTGAAGCTTTCTTT. Translation gives CASSYDRSNTEAFF.

This clone was detected a few times. The J gene is TRBJ2-7, the V gene TRBV5-5; the D gene is possibly TRBD1 (6 bases). The germline CDR1 and CDR2 sequences are SGHKS and YYEKEE (reference sequence). The CDR3 has 14 amino acids. The V end lost 0 bases, the J end lost 7 bases, and 14 bases lay between the germline ends. The CDR3 is CASSLVGTLQEQYF. In nucleotides, the CDR3 is TGTGCCAGCAGCTTGGTTGGGACACTACAGGAGCAGTACTTC.

This clone was observed a few times. V usage is TRBV14 and J usage is TRBJ2-5, with D hard to call. CDR3 length: 14 amino acids. Germline CDR1 SGHDN, CDR2 FVKESK. The V gene lost 0 bases and the J gene lost 4 bases, with 9 bases spanning the gap. The CDR3 reads CASSQDLVRETQYF. CDR3 nucleotides: TGTGCCAGCAGCCAAGATCTCGTCAGAGAGACCCAGTACTTC.

The V call is TRBV30, the J call TRBJ1-1, with D unclear. CDR1 GTSNPN and CDR2 SVGIG come from the germline V gene (reference sequence). Trimming cost V 4 bases and J 2 bases, with 17 bases left between them. The CDR3 consists of 15 residues. The CDR3 region has the DNA TGTGCCTGGACAGCCGGAGGTCCCCTAAACACTGAAGCTTTCTTT. Its protein product is CAWTAGGPLNTEAFF.

The V gene is TRBV6-5, the J gene TRBJ2-3, with 7 bases identical to TRBD1. From germline, CDR1 is MNHEY and CDR2 SVGAGI. The trim removed 3 bases at V and 2 bases at J, leaving 2 bases unmatched. CDR3 length: 14 amino acids. The CDR3 DNA is TGTGCCAGCAGTTATGGGACAGCCACAGATACGCAGTATTTT. Its protein product is CASSYGTATDTQYF.

The chain joins TRBV7-6 to TRBJ2-7; a weak D match, TRBD1 (5 bases). V lost 2 bases, J lost 0 bases, and 11 bases lay in between. The CDR3 runs to 15 residues. Germline CDR1 SGHVS, CDR2 FNYEAQ. CDR3: CASSLNDQGSYEQYF. CDR3 in DNA: TGTGCCAGCAGCTTAAACGATCAGGGCTCCTACGAGCAGTACTTC.

The chain employs TRBV29-1 and TRBJ2-2; 12 bases map to TRBD2. The CDR3 runs to 13 residues. Germline lookup yields CDR1 SQVTM and CDR2 ANQGSEA. After removal of 6 bases from V and 8 bases from J, the junction contained 4 bases not matched to a gene. The CDR3 DNA reads as TGCAGCGTGGAGACTAGCGGGGGAGGGGAGCTGTTTTTT. Protein product: CSVETSGGGELFF.

The chain has TRBV30 and TRBJ1-2, with 10 bases aligning to TRBD1. J lost 7 bases, V lost 5 bases, and 7 bases had no gene match. The length of the CDR3 is 13 residues. Germline CDR1 is GTSNPN and CDR2 is SVGIG (reference sequence). The CDR3 loop is CAWVRQGAFGYTF. As DNA, the CDR3 is TGTGCCTGGGTCAGACAGGGGGCGTTTGGCTACACCTTC.

This chain joins TRBV5-1 and TRBJ2-2, with 7 bases aligning to TRBD2. Losses at the gene ends were 0 bases for V and 1 base for J; bases not matched to a gene: 6. CDR1 is SGHRS and CDR2 is YFSETQ in the germline V gene. The CDR3 totals 17 residues. Written as DNA, the CDR3 is TGCGCCAGCAGCTTGGCGCCCAGCGGGGTGAACACCGGGGAGCTGTTTTTT. This translates into CASSLAPSGVNTGELFF. Full variable domain (missing parts from reference TRBV5-1 and TRBJ2-2): KAGVTQTPRYLIKTRGQQVTLSCSPISGHRSVSWYQQTPGQGLQFLFEYFSETQRNKGNFPGRFSGRQFSNSRSEMNVSTLELGDSALYLCASSLAPSGVNTGELFFGEGSRLTVL.

This chain joins TRBV7-9 and TRBJ2-1, with 8 bases aligning to TRBD2. With 5 bases clipped from V and 7 bases from J, the junction kept 7 bases outside the gene matches. Germline CDR1 is SEHNR and CDR2 is FQNEAQ (reference sequence). The CDR3 contains 14 residues. The CDR3 here is CASSPLLAGNEQFF. The CDR3 DNA is TGTGCCAGCAGCCCCTTATTAGCGGGGAATGAGCAGTTCTTC.

The CDR3 protein is CASSYSSAGQNYGYTF. The DNA for the CDR3 is TGTGCCAGCAGTTACTCTTCGGCGGGACAGAACTATGGCTACACCTTC. J is TRBJ1-2 and V is TRBV6-5, with 7 bases fitting TRBD1. This CDR3 comprises 16 residues. With 0 bases clipped from V and 2 bases from J, the junction kept 6 bases outside the gene matches. Per the germline V gene, CDR1 is MNHEY and CDR2 is SVGAGI.

In DNA, the CDR3 is TGTGCCAGCAGGGACAGGGGAGACTATGGCTACACCTTC. It specifies CASRDRGDYGYTF. The chain links TRBV6-5 to TRBJ1-2; 9 nucleotides line up with TRBD1. With V trimmed by 6 bases and J by 3 bases, 2 bases remained unmatched. The CDR3 extends over 13 amino acids. Germline V gene sequence: CDR1 MNHEY, CDR2 SVGAGI.

The V and J genes are TRBV28 and TRBJ2-5, with a weak D call TRBD1 (5 bases). TRBJ2-7 matches the DNA end more closely, so the J call is doubtful. The germline gives CDR1 MDHEN, CDR2 SYDVKM. The CDR3 totals 15 residues. For the CDR3, the DNA is TGTGCCAGCAGTTATGACAGTCAACGGTTCTCCGAGCAGTACTTC. Its protein product is CASSYDSQRFSEQYF.